Shown below are 3 T cell receptor beta chains from a single sample sequenced in a study of blood T cell repertoires in COVID-19. Data came from immunoSEQ multiplex PCR; TCRdb stores just in-frame clones and leaves some out. The sample records roughly 84,000 clones, approximately 81% being singletons. The sample comprised peripheral blood. The receptors were gathered from an elderly woman with acute or convalescent COVID-19.

The chain joins TRBV12-5 to TRBJ2-1; TRBD1 agrees at 10 bases. The germline gives CDR1 LGHNT, CDR2 FRNRAP. Trimming removed 2 bases from V and 8 bases from J; junction bases left unmatched: 9. The CDR3 covers 16 residues. The CDR3 sequence is CASGLWTGGNSDEQFF. CDR3 nucleotides: TGTGCTAGTGGTTTGTGGACAGGGGGAAATAGCGATGAGCAGTTCTTC.

The chain employs TRBV14 and TRBJ1-3, with a weak D call TRBD1 (5 bases). V lost 3 bases to trimming and J lost 3 bases, with 9 bases between them. Germline CDR1 and CDR2: SGHDN and FVKESK. This CDR3 region has 14 residues. The CDR3 DNA is TGTGCCAGCAGCCACCGACAGAATGGAAACACCATATATTTT. Translated, it gives CASSHRQNGNTIYF.

The rearrangement uses TRBV15 and TRBJ2-3, with 9 bases fitting TRBD2. The germline gives CDR1 LNHNV, CDR2 YYDKDF (reference sequence). Trimming removed 6 bases from V and 0 bases from J; junction bases left unmatched: 4. This CDR3 spans 15 amino acids. CDR3 in DNA: TGTGCCACCAGACCCGCGGGGGGGAGCACAGATACGCAGTATTTT. Amino acids: CATRPAGGSTDTQYF.